The TCR beta chain under discussion was sequenced for a study of cytomegalovirus exposure and HLA in healthy donors. In the case of this clone: Its antigen remains unidentified.

Germline V gives CDR1 MDHEN, CDR2 SYDVKM. This CDR3 region has 15 residues. V gave up 1 base and J gave up 9 bases, with 16 bases separating them. PCR used 60 Vbeta primers and 13 Jbeta primers. Here immunoSEQ multiplex PCR was the method, and the copy in TCRdb shows in-frame clones only, minus some. The top ten hold approximately 3.8% of the sample, which has more than 95,000 clones, around three quarters seen once. Regarding the study as a whole: Among the sequence variants, a highly shared cluster was likely an artifact of sequencing. Reports showed the classifier diagnosing cytomegalovirus status with high specificity and sensitivity.

The chain carries TRBV28 and TRBJ2-1, with TRBD1 as a possible D gene (6 bases). The sequence was obtained from a man aged 45-65 years in good health and CMV-seropositive. Material: PBMCs. CDR3 sequence: CASSLSPDRSGEQFF. For the CDR3, the DNA is TGTGCCAGCAGTTTATCGCCCGACAGGTCGGGTGAGCAGTTCTTC.